The 20 T cell receptor beta chains given below trace back to one sample, sequenced in a study of PD-L1 blockade in urothelial cancer. Method: immunoSEQ multiplex PCR; TCRdb's copy keeps in-frame clones and lacks some. The sample consists of some 71,000 clones, about 89% of them appearing once. The starting material was PBMCs, obtained around atezolizumab (anti-PD-L1) treatment. All receptors derive from a man in his 60s with urothelial cancer.

This clone was seen a handful of times. This chain uses TRBV6-1 with TRBJ1-2; no reliable D call. V was pared by 4 bases and J by 0 bases, with 12 bases between. CDR1 is MNHNS, CDR2 SASEGT, per germline. The CDR3 loop spans 15 amino acids. CDR3 in amino acids: CASSGQRSANYGYTF. The CDR3 DNA sequence: TGTGCCAGCAGTGGTCAGCGATCAGCTAACTATGGCTACACCTTC.

The chain couples TRBV10-3 to TRBJ1-4, with D maybe TRBD1 (5 bases). The CDR3 is 14 amino acids. Germline loops: CDR1 ENHRY, CDR2 SYGVKD. V was pared by 0 bases and J by 4 bases, with 6 bases between. In DNA, the CDR3 is TGTGCCATCAGTGAGTCCGGGGGTAATGAAAAACTGTTTTTT. Translated, it gives CAISESGGNEKLFF.

V and J are TRBV5-6 and TRBJ1-5; 8 positions match TRBD1. J was trimmed by 7 bases and V by 4 bases; bases with no gene match: 7. The length of the CDR3 is 14 residues. Germline loops: CDR1 SGHDT, CDR2 YYEEEE. The CDR3 region is CASSPRTGLQPQHF. In nucleotides, the CDR3 is TGTGCCAGCAGCCCGAGGACAGGGCTGCAGCCCCAGCATTTT.

The chain joins TRBV18 to TRBJ1-1; no clear D gene. From germline, CDR1 is KGHSH and CDR2 LQKENI. CDR3 length: 12 amino acids. Trimming shortened V by 4 bases and J by 5 bases, and 8 bases separated the two germline ends. The CDR3 region is CASSQLGTEAFF. The CDR3 bases are TGTGCCAGCTCACAACTAGGGACTGAAGCTTTCTTT.

V usage is TRBV5-1 and J usage is TRBJ2-7; 8 nucleotides align to TRBD1. Trimming at V came to 2 bases and at J to 5 bases, leaving 3 bases not matched to a gene. CDR3 length equals 13 residues. CDR1 is SGHRS, CDR2 YFSETQ, per germline. The CDR3 here is CASSFQGANEQYF. CDR3 DNA: TGCGCCAGCAGCTTTCAGGGGGCCAACGAGCAGTACTTC.

This rearrangement joins TRBV2 to TRBJ1-1; D gene unclear. CDR3 length: 13 residues. V dropped 5 bases and J dropped 3 bases, with 10 bases sitting between them. Germline values: CDR1 SNHLY, CDR2 FYNNEI. CDR3 in DNA: TGTGCCAGCAGTCAAGGTGCGGACACTGAAGCTTTCTTT. Its protein is CASSQGADTEAFF.

The V call is TRBV6-5, the J call TRBJ1-1, with 9 bases matching TRBD1. J gave up 5 bases and V 5 bases, and 9 bases lay outside the gene matches. The CDR3 has 15 amino acids. Germline assignment: CDR1 MNHEY and CDR2 SVGAGI. CDR3 nucleotide sequence: TGTGCCAGCAGTCCCCGAGGGACAGGGAGAACTGAAGCTTTCTTT. Its protein product is CASSPRGTGRTEAFF.

V and J are TRBV5-1 and TRBJ2-3, with a weak D call TRBD2 (6 bases). The germline CDR1 and CDR2 sequences are SGHRS and YFSETQ. The germline V and J ends were trimmed by 5 bases and 2 bases, with 9 bases remaining between them. The CDR3 runs 13 residues. The CDR3 DNA follows: TGCGCCAGCAGTTGGGACTCCACAGATACGCAGTATTTT. Its protein product is CASSWDSTDTQYF.

This chain connects TRBV21-1 to TRBJ1-4; the table calls TRBD1, which could not be checked here. TRBV21-1 is a listed pseudogene. The CDR3 extends over 13 amino acids. The CDR3 DNA follows: TGTGCCAGCAGCGTCAATCGACAGGACAGACTGTTTTTT. Its protein product is CASSVNRQDRLFF.

This sequence joins TRBV6-6 and TRBJ2-2; perhaps TRBD2 as D (5 bases). The CDR3 covers 16 residues. Germline loops: CDR1 MNHNY, CDR2 SVGAGI (reference sequence). V was cut by 11 bases and J by 6 bases, with 25 bases left in between. In DNA form, the CDR3 reads TGTGCCGGCACTCGAGCCGGACCCGGAGGAGCCGGGGAGCTGTTTTTT. Its protein product is CAGTRAGPGGAGELFF.

The J gene is TRBJ1-5, the V gene TRBV6-1; 7 nucleotides line up with TRBD1. Germline V gives CDR1 MNHNS, CDR2 SASEGT. The CDR3 consists of 15 residues. The ends lost 5 bases at V and 0 bases at J; junction bases unmatched: 4. The CDR3 DNA follows: TGTGCCAGCAGTATACAGGGGACTAGCAATCAGCCCCAGCATTTT. Protein sequence: CASSIQGTSNQPQHF.

V and J are TRBV5-1 and TRBJ2-7, with 7 bases matching TRBD2. J lost 1 base, V lost 3 bases, and 1 base had no gene match. This CDR3 is built from 13 residues. CDR1 is SGHRS, CDR2 YFSETQ, per germline. The CDR3 is CASSWRESYEQYF. The CDR3 DNA is TGCGCCAGCAGCTGGCGGGAGTCCTACGAGCAGTACTTC.

This clone has only one observation. V and J are TRBV5-8 and TRBJ2-7, with TRBD1 matching 7 bases. CDR3 size: 14 residues. Looked up from germline, CDR1 is SGHTS and CDR2 is YDEGEE. The trim removed 0 bases at V and 4 bases at J, leaving 4 bases unmatched. The CDR3 loop is CASSLAGGPYEQYF. The CDR3 DNA reads TGTGCCAGCAGCTTGGCAGGGGGACCTTACGAGCAGTACTTC.

This sequence joins TRBV28 and TRBJ1-4, with 7 positions matching TRBD1. V shed 6 bases, J shed 3 bases, and the junction held 1 base outside the gene matches. CDR3 length: 13 amino acids. Germline V CDR1 and CDR2: MDHEN, SYDVKM. The CDR3 nucleotides are TGTGCCAGCAGAGGGGGCGCTAATGAAAAACTGTTTTTT. This encodes CASRGGANEKLFF.

Only one count was recorded for this clone. The rearrangement links TRBV7-9 to TRBJ1-5; tentatively, D is TRBD1 (6 bases). The germline V and J ends were trimmed by 1 base and 5 bases, with 15 bases remaining between them. This CDR3 has 16 residues. Per germline, CDR1 SEHNR and CDR2 FQNEAQ (reference sequence). In DNA form, the CDR3 reads TGTGCCAGCAGCTTAGTTGGCAGGGGAAAGGATCAGCCCCAGCATTTT. This sequence encodes CASSLVGRGKDQPQHF. The whole variable domain, filled in from reference TRBV7-9 and TRBJ1-5, reads DTGVSQNPRHKITKRGQNVTFRCDPISEHNRLYWYRQTLGQGPEFLTYFQNEAQLEKSRLLSDRFSAERPKGSFSTLEIQRTEQGDSAMYLCASSLVGRGKDQPQHFGDGTRLSIL.

This rearrangement joins TRBV7-6 to TRBJ1-3, with D possibly matching TRBD1 (5 bases). The germline gives CDR1 SGHVS, CDR2 FNYEAQ. Trimming cost V 1 base and J 2 bases, with 12 bases left between them. The CDR3 runs 16 residues. This chain's CDR3 is CASSLGPGSAGNTIYF. CDR3 nucleotide sequence: TGTGCCAGCAGCTTAGGACCAGGGTCAGCTGGAAACACCATATATTTT.

The chain is built from TRBV28 and TRBJ1-1, with TRBD1 matching 8 bases. CDR3 length equals 15 residues. Germline V gene sequence: CDR1 MDHEN, CDR2 SYDVKM. Trimming removed 5 bases from V and 1 base from J; junction bases left unmatched: 6. As DNA, the CDR3 is TGTGCCAGCAGTGCACCGGGACAGGCGAACACTGAAGCTTTCTTT. It encodes CASSAPGQANTEAFF.

The chain couples TRBV27 to TRBJ2-1; the D gene is possibly TRBD1 (7 bases). CDR1 and CDR2 (germline): MNHEY, SMNVEV (reference sequence). CDR3 length: 16 amino acids. Trimming stripped 2 bases from V and 1 base from J, with 12 bases between. The CDR3 DNA follows: TGTGCCAGCAGTTTAAGGGCAGGGGGGTCCTACAATGAGCAGTTCTTC. Its translation is CASSLRAGGSYNEQFF.

In its sample, this clone was seen once. The chain recombines TRBV4-2 with TRBJ1-2; D gene uncertain. V was cut by 0 bases and J by 4 bases, with 9 bases left in between. The CDR3 spans 14 residues. From germline, CDR1 is LGHNA and CDR2 YNFKEQ. CDR3 in amino acids: CASSQDPGFYGYTF. The DNA of the CDR3 is TGTGCCAGCAGCCAAGATCCGGGATTCTATGGCTACACCTTC.

In this sample, this clone turned up once. The V and J genes are TRBV19 and TRBJ1-5; D might be TRBD1 (5 bases). Germline V CDR1 and CDR2: LNHDA, SQIVND (reference sequence). The V end lost 6 bases, the J end lost 3 bases, and 12 bases lay between the germline ends. The CDR3 is made up of 14 amino acids. The CDR3, as DNA: TGTGCCAGTAGCCTAAAGGGGTACAATCAGCCCCAGCATTTT. It yields the protein CASSLKGYNQPQHF.